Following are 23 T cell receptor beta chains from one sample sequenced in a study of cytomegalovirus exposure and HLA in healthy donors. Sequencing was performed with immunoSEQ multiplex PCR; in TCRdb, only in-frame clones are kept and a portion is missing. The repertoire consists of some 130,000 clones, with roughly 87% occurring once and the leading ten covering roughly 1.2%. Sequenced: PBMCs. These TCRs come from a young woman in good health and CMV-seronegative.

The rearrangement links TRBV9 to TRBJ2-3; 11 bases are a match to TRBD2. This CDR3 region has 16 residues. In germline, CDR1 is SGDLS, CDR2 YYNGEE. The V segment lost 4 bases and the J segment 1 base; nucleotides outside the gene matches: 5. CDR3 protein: CASSPLAGGGTDTQYF. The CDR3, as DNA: TGTGCCAGCAGCCCCTTAGCGGGGGGGGGCACAGATACGCAGTATTTT.

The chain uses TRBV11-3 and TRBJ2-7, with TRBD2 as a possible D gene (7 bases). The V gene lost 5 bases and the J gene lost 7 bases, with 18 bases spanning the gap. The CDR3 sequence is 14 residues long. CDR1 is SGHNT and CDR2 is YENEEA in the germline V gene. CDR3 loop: CASSLMGEGQEQYF. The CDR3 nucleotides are TGTGCCAGCAGCCTGATGGGGGAGGGACAAGAGCAGTACTTC.

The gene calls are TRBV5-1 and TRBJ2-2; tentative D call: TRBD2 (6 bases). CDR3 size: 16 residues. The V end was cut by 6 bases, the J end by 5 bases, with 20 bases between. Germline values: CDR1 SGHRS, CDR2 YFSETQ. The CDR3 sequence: CASTSSRDFNTGELFF. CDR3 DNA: TGCGCCAGCACCTCGAGCCGGGACTTTAATACCGGGGAGCTGTTTTTT.

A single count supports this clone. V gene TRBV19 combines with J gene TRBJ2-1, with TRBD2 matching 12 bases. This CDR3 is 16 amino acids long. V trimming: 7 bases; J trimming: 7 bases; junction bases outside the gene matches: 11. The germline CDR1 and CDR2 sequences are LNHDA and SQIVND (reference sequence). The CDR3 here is CASIGILAGGKNEQFF. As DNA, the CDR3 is TGTGCCAGTATCGGGATCCTAGCGGGGGGGAAGAATGAGCAGTTCTTC.

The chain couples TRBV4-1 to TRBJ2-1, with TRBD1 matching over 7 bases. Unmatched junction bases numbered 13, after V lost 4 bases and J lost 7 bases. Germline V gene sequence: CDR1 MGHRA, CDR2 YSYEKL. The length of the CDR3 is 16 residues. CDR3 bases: TGCGCCAGCAGCCCTTCGGTCGAAGGGGGCCGGAATGAGCAGTTCTTC. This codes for CASSPSVEGGRNEQFF.

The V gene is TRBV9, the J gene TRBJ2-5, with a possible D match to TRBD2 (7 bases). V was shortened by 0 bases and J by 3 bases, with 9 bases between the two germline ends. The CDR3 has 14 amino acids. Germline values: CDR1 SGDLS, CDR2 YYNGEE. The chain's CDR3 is CASSVEGGKETQYF. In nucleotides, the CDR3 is TGTGCCAGCAGCGTAGAGGGGGGGAAAGAGACCCAGTACTTC.

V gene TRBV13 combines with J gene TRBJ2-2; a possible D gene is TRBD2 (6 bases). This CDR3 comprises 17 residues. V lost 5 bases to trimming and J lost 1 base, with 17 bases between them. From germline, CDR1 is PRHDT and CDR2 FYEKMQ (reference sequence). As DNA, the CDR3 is TGTGCCAGCAGCCCGTGGGGGGAGAGCGGGAACACCGGGGAGCTGTTTTTT. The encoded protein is CASSPWGESGNTGELFF.

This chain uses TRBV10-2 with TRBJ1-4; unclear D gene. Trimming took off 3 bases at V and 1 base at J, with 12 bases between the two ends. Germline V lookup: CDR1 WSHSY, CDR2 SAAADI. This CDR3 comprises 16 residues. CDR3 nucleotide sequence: TGCGCCAGCAGTGACCCGGGAGGACTAACTAATGAAAAACTGTTTTTT. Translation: CASSDPGGLTNEKLFF.

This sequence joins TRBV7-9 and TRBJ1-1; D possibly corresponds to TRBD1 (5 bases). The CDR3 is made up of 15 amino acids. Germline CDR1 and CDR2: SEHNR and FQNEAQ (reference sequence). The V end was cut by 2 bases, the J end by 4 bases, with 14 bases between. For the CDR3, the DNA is TGTGCCAGCAGCTTATTCGGGAGGGGTCCCACTGAAGCTTTCTTT. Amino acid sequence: CASSLFGRGPTEAFF.

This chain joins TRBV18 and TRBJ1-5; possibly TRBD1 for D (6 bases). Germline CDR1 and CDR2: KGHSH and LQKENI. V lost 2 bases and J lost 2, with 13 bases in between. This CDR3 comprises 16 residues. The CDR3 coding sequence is TGTGCCAGCTCACCATATGGGGGGGCGGGCAATCAGCCCCAGCATTTT. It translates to CASSPYGGAGNQPQHF.

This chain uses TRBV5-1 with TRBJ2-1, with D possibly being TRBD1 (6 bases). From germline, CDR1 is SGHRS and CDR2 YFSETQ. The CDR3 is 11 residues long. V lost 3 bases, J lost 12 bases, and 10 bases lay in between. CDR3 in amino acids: CASSSGQLQFF. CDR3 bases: TGCGCCAGCAGCTCAGGACAGCTGCAGTTCTTC.

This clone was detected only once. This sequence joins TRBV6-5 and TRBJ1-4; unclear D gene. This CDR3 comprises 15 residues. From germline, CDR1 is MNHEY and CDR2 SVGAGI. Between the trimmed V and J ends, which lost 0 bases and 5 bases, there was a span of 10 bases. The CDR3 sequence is CASSYSNSRNEKLFF. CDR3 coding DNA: TGTGCCAGCAGTTACTCTAACAGCAGAAATGAAAAACTGTTTTTT.

CDR3 amino acids: CASQGQINEKLFF. CDR3 coding DNA: TGTGCCAGCCAAGGACAGATTAATGAAAAACTGTTTTTT. The chain is built from TRBV6-1 and TRBJ1-4; maybe TRBD1 (6 bases). This CDR3 is 13 amino acids long. Germline CDR1 is MNHNS and CDR2 is SASEGT. V lost 8 bases and J 4 bases, leaving 11 bases between the germline ends.

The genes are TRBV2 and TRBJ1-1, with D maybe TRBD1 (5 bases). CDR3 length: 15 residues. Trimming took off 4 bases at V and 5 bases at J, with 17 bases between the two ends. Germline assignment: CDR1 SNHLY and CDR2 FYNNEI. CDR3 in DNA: TGTGCCAGCAGTGTTAGTCAGGGTTTTAGGACTGAAGCTTTCTTT. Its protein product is CASSVSQGFRTEAFF.

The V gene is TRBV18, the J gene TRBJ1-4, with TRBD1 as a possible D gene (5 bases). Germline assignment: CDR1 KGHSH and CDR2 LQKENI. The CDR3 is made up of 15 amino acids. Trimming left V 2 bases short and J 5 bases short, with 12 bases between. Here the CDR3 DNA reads TGTGCCAGCTCACCAGTCAGGGCCGACAATGAAAAACTGTTTTTT. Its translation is CASSPVRADNEKLFF.

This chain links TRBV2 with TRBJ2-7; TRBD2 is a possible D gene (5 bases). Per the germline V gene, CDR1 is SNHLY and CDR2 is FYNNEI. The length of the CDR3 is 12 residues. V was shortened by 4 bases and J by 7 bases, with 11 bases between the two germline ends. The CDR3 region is CASSGTVREQYF. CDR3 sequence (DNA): TGTGCCAGCAGTGGGACTGTGAGGGAGCAGTACTTC.

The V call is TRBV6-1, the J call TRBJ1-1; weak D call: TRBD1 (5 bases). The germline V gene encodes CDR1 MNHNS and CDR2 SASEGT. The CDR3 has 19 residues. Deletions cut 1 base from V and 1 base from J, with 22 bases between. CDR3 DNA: TGTGCCAGCAGTGAAGTTTTTGGGGGGGGTCTCCCAGCGAACACTGAAGCTTTCTTT. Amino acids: CASSEVFGGGLPANTEAFF.

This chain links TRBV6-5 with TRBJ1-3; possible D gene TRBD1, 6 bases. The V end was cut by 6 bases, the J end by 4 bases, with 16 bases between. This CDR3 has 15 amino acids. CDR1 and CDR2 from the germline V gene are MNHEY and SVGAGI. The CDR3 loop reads CASRAGASLGNTIYF. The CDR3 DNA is TGTGCCAGCAGGGCAGGGGCCTCTCTGGGAAACACCATATATTTT.

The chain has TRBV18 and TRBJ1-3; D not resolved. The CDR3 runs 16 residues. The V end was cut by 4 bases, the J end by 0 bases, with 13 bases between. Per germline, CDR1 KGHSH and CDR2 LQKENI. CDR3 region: CASSLQDPSSGNTIYF. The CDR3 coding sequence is TGTGCCAGCTCACTGCAAGATCCTAGCTCTGGAAACACCATATATTTT. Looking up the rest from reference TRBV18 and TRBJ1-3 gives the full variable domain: NAGVMQNPRHLVRRRGQEARLRCSPMKGHSHVYWYRQLPEEGLKFMVYLQKENIIDESGMPKERFSAEFPKEGPSILRIQQVVRGDSAAYFCASSLQDPSSGNTIYFGEGSWLTVV.

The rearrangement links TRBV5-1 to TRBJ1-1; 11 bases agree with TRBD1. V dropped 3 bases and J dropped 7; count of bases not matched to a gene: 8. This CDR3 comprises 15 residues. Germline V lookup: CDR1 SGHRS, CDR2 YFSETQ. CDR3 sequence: CASSWTPGQGGEAFF. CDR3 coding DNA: TGCGCCAGCAGCTGGACACCGGGACAGGGGGGTGAAGCTTTCTTT. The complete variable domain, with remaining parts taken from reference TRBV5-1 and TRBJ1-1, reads KAGVTQTPRYLIKTRGQQVTLSCSPISGHRSVSWYQQTPGQGLQFLFEYFSETQRNKGNFPGRFSGRQFSNSRSEMNVSTLELGDSALYLCASSWTPGQGGEAFFGQGTRLTVV.

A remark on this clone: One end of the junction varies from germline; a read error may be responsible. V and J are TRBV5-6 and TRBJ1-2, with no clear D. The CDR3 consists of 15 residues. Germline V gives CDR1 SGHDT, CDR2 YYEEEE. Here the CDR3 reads CASSPYPGDMRVTNF. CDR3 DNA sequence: TGTGCCAGCAGCCCCTATCCGGGCGACATGCGGGTTACTAACTTC.

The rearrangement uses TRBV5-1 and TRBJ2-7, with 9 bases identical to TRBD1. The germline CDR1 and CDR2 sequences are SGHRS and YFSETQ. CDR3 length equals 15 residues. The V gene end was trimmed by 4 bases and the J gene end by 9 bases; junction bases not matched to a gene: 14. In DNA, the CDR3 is TGCGCCAGCAGCCCGGCGGACAGGGGCCTTCCCGGGCAGTACTTC. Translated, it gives CASSPADRGLPGQYF.

The CDR3 bases are TGTGCCAGCAGTGTGGCCCGGACAGGGAGCAGCACTGAAGCTTTCTTT. Translation: CASSVARTGSSTEAFF. V usage is TRBV2 and J usage is TRBJ1-1, with 8 bases lining up with TRBD1. The V gene's germline CDR1 is SNHLY and CDR2 FYNNEI. This CDR3 is built from 16 residues. V trimming: 4 bases; J trimming: 4 bases; junction bases outside the gene matches: 11.